This T cell receptor (beta chain) was identified in a study of graft-versus-host responses after intestinal transplantation. The wider study: Grafts that recipients had were multivisceral, liver-intestinal, or isolated intestinal transplants.

Study conclusions and caveats: Allograft graft-versus-host to host-versus-graft clonal ratios ran high in patients with graft-donor T cell macrochimerism. The marrow of recipients harbored GvH clones, and ileum or blood showed some of them first.

This clone has just one count. Its specificity is unknown. This CDR3 comprises 15 residues. Germline CDR1 is MGHDK and CDR2 is SYGVNS. The ends lost 1 base at V and 4 bases at J; junction bases unmatched: 5. Generated by immunoSEQ multiplex PCR, the TCRdb table keeps only in-frame clones and is missing some. Found here are 70,000 or so clones, under 90% of them singletons; the top ten hold 0.39%. Specimen: unstimulated CD4+ T cells sorted from spleen or lymph node cells, collected before transplant. This chain joins TRBV25-1 and TRBJ2-3; 7 nucleotides match TRBD2. This clonotype was obtained from a human donor who was the organ donor for an intestinal transplant. The CDR3 nucleotides read TGTGCCAGCAGTGAATCAGGACTAGTGCCAGATACGCAGTATTTT. Amino acid sequence: CASSESGLVPDTQYF.